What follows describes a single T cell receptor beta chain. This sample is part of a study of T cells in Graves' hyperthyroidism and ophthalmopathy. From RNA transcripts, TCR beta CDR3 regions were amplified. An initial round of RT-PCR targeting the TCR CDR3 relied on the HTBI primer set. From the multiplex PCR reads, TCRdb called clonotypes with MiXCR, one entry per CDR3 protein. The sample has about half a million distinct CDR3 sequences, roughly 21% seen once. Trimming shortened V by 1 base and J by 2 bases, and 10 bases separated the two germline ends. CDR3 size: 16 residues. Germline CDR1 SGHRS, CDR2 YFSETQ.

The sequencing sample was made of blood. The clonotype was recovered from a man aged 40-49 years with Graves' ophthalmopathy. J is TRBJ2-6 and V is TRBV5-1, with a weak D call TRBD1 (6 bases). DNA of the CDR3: TGCGCCAGCAGCTTGCAGGGGTCACCTGGGGCCAACGTCCTGACTTTC. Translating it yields CASSLQGSPGANVLTF.